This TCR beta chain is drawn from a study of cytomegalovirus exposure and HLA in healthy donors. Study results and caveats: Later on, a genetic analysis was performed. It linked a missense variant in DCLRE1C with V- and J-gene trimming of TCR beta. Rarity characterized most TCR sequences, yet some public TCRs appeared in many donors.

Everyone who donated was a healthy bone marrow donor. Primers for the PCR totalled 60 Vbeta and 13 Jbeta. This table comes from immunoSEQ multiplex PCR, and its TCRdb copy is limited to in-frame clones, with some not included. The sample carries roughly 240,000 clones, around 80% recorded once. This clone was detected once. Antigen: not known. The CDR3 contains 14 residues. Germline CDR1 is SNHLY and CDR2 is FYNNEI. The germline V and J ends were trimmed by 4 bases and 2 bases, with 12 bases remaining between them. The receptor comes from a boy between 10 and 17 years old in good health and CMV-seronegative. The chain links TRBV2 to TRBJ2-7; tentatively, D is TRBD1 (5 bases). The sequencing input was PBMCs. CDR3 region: CASSGQGIAYEQYF. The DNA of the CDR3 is TGTGCCAGCAGTGGGCAGGGAATAGCCTACGAGCAGTACTTC.